Sequencing of this TCR beta chain was carried out in a study of blood T cell repertoires in COVID-19. Study as a whole: T cells, B-cell-depleted T cells, or PBMCs supplied cDNA or gDNA.

The table came from immunoSEQ multiplex PCR; TCRdb's copy has only in-frame clones and leaves some out. This sample has roughly 80,000 clones; approximately 90% occur once, and the top ten carry 2% to 3%. This clone was seen only a few times. The TCR was taken from a man aged 50-59 years with COVID-19, enrolled during active disease. Specimen: peripheral blood.

CDR3 sequence: CATSDRQGKAFF. The CDR3 nucleotides read TGTGCCACCAGTGACCGACAGGGGAAGGCTTTCTTT. The chain employs TRBV24-1 and TRBJ1-1, with 8 bases identical to TRBD1. J was trimmed by 11 bases and V by 4 bases; bases with no gene match: 5. The CDR3 contains 12 residues. In germline, CDR1 is KGHDR, CDR2 SFDVKD.